Listed here are 2 T cell receptor beta chains from one sample, sequenced in a study of cytomegalovirus exposure and HLA in healthy donors. The study ran its PCR with 60 Vbeta and 13 Jbeta primers. Sequenced by immunoSEQ multiplex PCR; TCRdb stores in-frame clones only, minus some. Of approximately 150,000 clones in the sample, 65% to 90% are singletons; the top ten hold 1.9%. Sequenced material: PBMCs. The receptors shown here come from a human donor in good health.

This chain connects TRBV25-1 to TRBJ2-3; 11 nucleotides line up with TRBD2. The ends lost 6 bases at V and 2 bases at J; junction bases unmatched: 4. The germline gives CDR1 MGHDK, CDR2 SYGVNS. This CDR3 is 15 amino acids long. The CDR3 DNA is TGTGCCAGCAGGGGGACTAGCGGACTCACAGATACGCAGTATTTT. This gives the protein CASRGTSGLTDTQYF.

This clone appeared once. The CDR3 DNA sequence: TGCACCAGCAGCCAAGGTCGTTGTGATCGGGGGTGGACCTTC. Translated, it gives CTSSQGRCDRGWTF. The chain links TRBV1 to TRBJ1-2. TRBV1 constitutes a pseudogene. This CDR3 region has 14 residues.